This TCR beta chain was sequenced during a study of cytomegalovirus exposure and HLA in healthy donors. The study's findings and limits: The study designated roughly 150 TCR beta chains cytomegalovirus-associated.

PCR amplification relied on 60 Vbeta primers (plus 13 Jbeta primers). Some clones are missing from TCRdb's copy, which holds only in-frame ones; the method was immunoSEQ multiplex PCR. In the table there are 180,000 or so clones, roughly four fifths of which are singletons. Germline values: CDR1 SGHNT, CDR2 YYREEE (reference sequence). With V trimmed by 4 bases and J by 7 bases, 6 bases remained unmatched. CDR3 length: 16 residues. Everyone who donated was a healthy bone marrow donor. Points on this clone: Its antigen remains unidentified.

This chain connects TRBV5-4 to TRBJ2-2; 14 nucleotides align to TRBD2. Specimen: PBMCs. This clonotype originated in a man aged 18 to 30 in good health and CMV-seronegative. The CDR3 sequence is CASSPGTSGSGGELFF. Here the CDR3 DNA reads TGTGCCAGCAGCCCTGGGACTAGCGGGAGCGGCGGGGAGCTGTTTTTT.